This TCR beta chain was recovered during a study of identical twins. Study outcomes and limitations: Whereas memory repertoires showed no such difference, abundant cord blood beta clonotypes carried fewer insertions. Sharing of beta out-of-frame sequences by twins showed a weaker excess.

Template switching introduced a universal primer site, and the cDNA bore unique molecular identifiers. TCRdb itself ran the 5' RACE reads through MiXCR, one entry per CDR3 protein. The top ten hold approximately 1% of the sample, which has some 500,000 distinct CDR3 sequences, over 11% seen once. A few counts support this clonotype. What it binds is not known. With no exceptions, donors were healthy Caucasians. V was pared by 0 bases and J by 0 bases, with 9 bases of the junction left unmatched. CDR1 and CDR2 (germline): KGHSH, LQKENI. This CDR3 spans 18 amino acids. A further study also used this sample, focusing on yellow fever vaccine responses in identical twins.

Sample: CD4+ T cells sorted from blood. This TCR derives from a woman between 18 and 29 years old in good health. The chain uses TRBV18 and TRBJ2-7; 9 nucleotides match TRBD2. The chain's CDR3 is CASSPPTRGGPSSYEQYF. The CDR3 nucleotides are TGTGCCAGCTCACCACCCACGCGGGGGGGCCCGAGCTCCTACGAGCAGTACTTC.